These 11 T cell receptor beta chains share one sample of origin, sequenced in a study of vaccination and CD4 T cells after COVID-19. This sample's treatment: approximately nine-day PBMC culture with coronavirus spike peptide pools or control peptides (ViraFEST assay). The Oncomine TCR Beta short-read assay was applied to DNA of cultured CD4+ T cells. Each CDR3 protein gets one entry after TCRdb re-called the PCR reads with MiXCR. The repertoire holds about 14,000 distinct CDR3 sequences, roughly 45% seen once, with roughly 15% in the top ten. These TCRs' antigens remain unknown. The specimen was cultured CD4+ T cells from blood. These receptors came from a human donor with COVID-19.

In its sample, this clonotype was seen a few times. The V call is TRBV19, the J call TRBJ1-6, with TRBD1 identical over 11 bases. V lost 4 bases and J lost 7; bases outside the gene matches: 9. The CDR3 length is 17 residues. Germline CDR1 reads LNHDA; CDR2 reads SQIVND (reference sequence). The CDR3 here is CASSREPGTGGNSPLHF. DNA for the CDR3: TGTGCCAGTAGTAGAGAGCCCGGGACAGGGGGAAATTCACCCCTCCACTTT.

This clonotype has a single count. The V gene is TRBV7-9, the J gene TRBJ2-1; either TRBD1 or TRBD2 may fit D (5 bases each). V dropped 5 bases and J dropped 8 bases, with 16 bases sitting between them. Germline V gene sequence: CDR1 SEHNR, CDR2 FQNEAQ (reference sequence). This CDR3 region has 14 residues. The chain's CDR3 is CASSRDLNSYEQFF. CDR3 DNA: TGTGCCAGCAGCCGGGACCTCAATTCCTATGAGCAGTTCTTC.

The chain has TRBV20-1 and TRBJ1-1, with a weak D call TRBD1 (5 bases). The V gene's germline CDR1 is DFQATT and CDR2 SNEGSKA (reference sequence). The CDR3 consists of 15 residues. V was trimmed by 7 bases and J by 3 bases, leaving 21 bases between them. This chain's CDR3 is CSVVGGALGDTEAFF. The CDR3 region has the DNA TGCAGTGTAGTAGGAGGGGCCCTGGGGGACACTGAAGCTTTCTTT.

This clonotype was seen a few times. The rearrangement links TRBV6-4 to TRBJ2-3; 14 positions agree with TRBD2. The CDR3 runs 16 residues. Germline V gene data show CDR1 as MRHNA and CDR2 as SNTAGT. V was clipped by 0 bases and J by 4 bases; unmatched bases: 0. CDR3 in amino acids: CASSDSTSGGADTQYF. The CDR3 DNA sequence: TGTGCCAGCAGTGACTCGACTAGCGGGGGGGCAGATACGCAGTATTTT.

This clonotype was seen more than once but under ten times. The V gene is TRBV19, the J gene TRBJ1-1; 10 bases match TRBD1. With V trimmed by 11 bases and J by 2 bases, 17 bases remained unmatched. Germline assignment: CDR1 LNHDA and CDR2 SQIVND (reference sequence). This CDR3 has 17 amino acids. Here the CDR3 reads CASLTAGQGVANTEAFF. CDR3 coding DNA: TGTGCCTCTTTGACGGCCGGACAGGGGGTCGCAAACACTGAAGCTTTCTTT.

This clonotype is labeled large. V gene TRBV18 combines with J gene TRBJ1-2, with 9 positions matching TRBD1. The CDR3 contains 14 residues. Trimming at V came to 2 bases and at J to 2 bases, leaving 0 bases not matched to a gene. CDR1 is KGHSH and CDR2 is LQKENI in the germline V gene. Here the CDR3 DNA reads TGTGCCAGCTCACCAGACAGGGGGAACTATGGCTACACCTTC. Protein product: CASSPDRGNYGYTF.

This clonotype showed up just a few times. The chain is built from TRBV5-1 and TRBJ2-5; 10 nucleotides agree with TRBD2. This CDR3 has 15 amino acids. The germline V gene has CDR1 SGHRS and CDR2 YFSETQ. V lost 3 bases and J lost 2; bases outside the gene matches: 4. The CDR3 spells CASSYTSGVQETQYF. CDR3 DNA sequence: TGCGCCAGCAGCTATACTAGCGGGGTACAAGAGACCCAGTACTTC.

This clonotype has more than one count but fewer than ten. This CDR3 is CASSLERGGFADEQYF. The CDR3 coding sequence is TGTGCCAGCAGCTTAGAACGGGGAGGTTTTGCCGACGAGCAGTACTTC. J is TRBJ2-7 and V is TRBV11-3, with a weak D call TRBD2 (6 bases). V was clipped by 0 bases and J by 5 bases, with 17 bases between them. CDR1 and CDR2 from the germline V gene are SGHNT and YENEEA. This CDR3 comprises 16 residues.

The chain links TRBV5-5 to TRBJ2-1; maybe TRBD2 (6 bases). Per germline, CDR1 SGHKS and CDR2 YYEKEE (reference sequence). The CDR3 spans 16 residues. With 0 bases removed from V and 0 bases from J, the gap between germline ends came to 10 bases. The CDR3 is CASSLAGLSSYNEQFF. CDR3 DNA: TGTGCCAGCAGCTTGGCGGGACTCAGCTCCTACAATGAGCAGTTCTTC.

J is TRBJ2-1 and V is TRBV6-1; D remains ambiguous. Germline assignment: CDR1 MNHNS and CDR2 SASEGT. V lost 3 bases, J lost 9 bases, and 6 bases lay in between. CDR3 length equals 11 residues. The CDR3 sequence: CASSDALEQFF. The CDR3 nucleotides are TGTGCCAGCAGTGATGCCCTTGAGCAGTTCTTC.

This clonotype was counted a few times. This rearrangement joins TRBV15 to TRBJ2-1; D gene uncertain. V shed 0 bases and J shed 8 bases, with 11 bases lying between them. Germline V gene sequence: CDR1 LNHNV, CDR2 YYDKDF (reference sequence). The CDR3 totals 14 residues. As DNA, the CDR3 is TGTGCCACCAGCAGAGATGTAGGGCTCGATGAGCAGTTCTTC. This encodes CATSRDVGLDEQFF.